What follows are 32 T cell receptor beta chains derived from one specimen sequenced in a study of identical twins. TCRdb called the 5' RACE reads again in MiXCR, with one record for every CDR3 protein. The sample contains about 340,000 distinct CDR3 sequences, approximately 9.1% of which appear only once. Sample: naive T cells sorted from blood. These receptors originate from a woman aged 45-60 years in good health.

The CDR3 here is CSAGLAGQETQYF. The CDR3 bases are TGCAGCGCGGGACTAGCGGGGCAAGAGACCCAGTACTTC. V is TRBV29-1 and J is TRBJ2-5, with 13 bases aligning to TRBD2. The CDR3 has 13 amino acids. Unmatched junction bases numbered 1, after V lost 7 bases and J lost 2 bases. The germline CDR1 and CDR2 sequences are SQVTM and ANQGSEA.

The chain has TRBV12-3 or TRBV12-4 and TRBJ1-1; no clear D gene. The CDR3 totals 13 residues. V was pared by 5 bases and J by 1 base, with 8 bases between. The DNA for the CDR3 is TGTGCCAGCAGTGACCGGTCGAACACTGAAGCTTTCTTT. Residues: CASSDRSNTEAFF.

The V gene is TRBV10-3, the J gene TRBJ2-7; TRBD2 matches 10 bases. Germline-derived CDR1 and CDR2 are ENHRY and SYGVKD. The CDR3 consists of 15 residues. With V trimmed by 5 bases and J by 6 bases, 10 bases remained unmatched. CDR3 residues: CAISSSSGSPSEQYV. CDR3 nucleotides: TGTGCCATCAGTTCGTCTAGCGGGAGTCCGAGCGAGCAGTACGTC.

This clonotype appeared many times. The J gene is TRBJ2-2, the V gene TRBV12-3 or TRBV12-4; D is unclear. V dropped 5 bases and J dropped 5 bases, with 6 bases sitting between them. The CDR3 has 12 residues. CDR3 in amino acids: CASSPDTGELFF. CDR3 coding DNA: TGTGCCAGCAGTCCAGATACCGGGGAGCTGTTTTTT.

At least ten counts were recorded for this clonotype. V is TRBV20-1 and J is TRBJ2-2; 9 bases line up with TRBD2. The V gene's germline CDR1 is DFQATT and CDR2 SNEGSKA (reference sequence). The CDR3 sequence is 17 residues long. V shed 0 bases and J 4 bases; nucleotides not matched to a gene: 9. The CDR3 DNA sequence: TGCAGTGCTAGAGATACCCCTAGGACTAGCGTCACCGGGGAGCTGTTTTTT. It yields the protein CSARDTPRTSVTGELFF.

This clonotype was counted many times. The gene calls are TRBV4-1 and TRBJ1-3; no clear D gene. Trimming shortened V by 1 base and J by 4 bases, and 11 bases separated the two germline ends. CDR3 length: 15 amino acids. Germline loops: CDR1 MGHRA, CDR2 YSYEKL. CDR3 DNA sequence: TGCGCCAGCAGCCAAGGGTCAGGCTACGGAAACACCATATATTTT. It encodes CASSQGSGYGNTIYF.

The table lists this clonotype with many counts. J is TRBJ1-1 and V is TRBV12-5; D is uncertain. V lost 1 base and J 0 bases, leaving 9 bases between the germline ends. This CDR3 spans 15 amino acids. Germline assignment: CDR1 LGHNT and CDR2 FRNRAP. DNA of the CDR3: TGTGCTAGTGGTTTGGCGGGATCTCTGAACACTGAAGCTTTCTTT. Its translation: CASGLAGSLNTEAFF. The full variable domain, rest sourced from reference TRBV12-5 and TRBJ1-1, is DARVTQTPRHKVTEMGQEVTMRCQPILGHNTVFWYRQTMMQGLELLAYFRNRAPLDDSGMPKDRFSAEMPDATLATLKIQPSEPRDSAVYFCASGLAGSLNTEAFFGQGTRLTVV.

This clonotype came up a few times. The V and J genes are TRBV3-1 and TRBJ2-3, with a tentative D call TRBD2 (6 bases). The CDR3 covers 13 residues. Germline V CDR1 and CDR2: LGHDT, YNNKEL (reference sequence). V lost 5 bases, J lost 6 bases, and 12 bases lay in between. The DNA for the CDR3 is TGTGCCAGCAGCGTCCGAGGGAGGGATACGCAGTATTTT. Translation: CASSVRGRDTQYF.

This chain joins TRBV5-1 and TRBJ2-4; D may be TRBD1 (6 bases). Germline assignment: CDR1 SGHRS and CDR2 YFSETQ. Trimming shortened V by 0 bases and J by 4 bases, and 23 bases separated the two germline ends. CDR3 length equals 19 residues. In nucleotides, the CDR3 is TGCGCCAGCAGCTTGGACAGGGCGGACTCAGGGCCGGCTAAAAACATTCAGTACTTC. It codes for CASSLDRADSGPAKNIQYF.

The V and J genes are TRBV27 and TRBJ1-2; D is unresolved. The ends were cut back, 3 bases at V and 2 bases at J, with 16 bases in the middle. Germline loops: CDR1 MNHEY, CDR2 SMNVEV (reference sequence). The CDR3 spans 16 residues. In DNA form, the CDR3 reads TGTGCCAGCAGTTTCGTGGGAGACGGAGTCAACTATGGCTACACCTTC. It is translated as CASSFVGDGVNYGYTF.

The genes are TRBV5-1 and TRBJ2-7, with D unresolved. CDR3 length: 11 amino acids. Per the germline V gene, CDR1 is SGHRS and CDR2 is YFSETQ. V was pared by 9 bases and J by 5 bases, with 12 bases between. CDR3 residues: CAKTPPHEQYF. DNA for the CDR3: TGCGCCAAAACCCCTCCCCACGAGCAGTACTTC.

This chain connects TRBV11-2 to TRBJ2-2; no firm D call. The CDR3 sequence is 15 residues long. Germline V gives CDR1 SGHAT, CDR2 FQNNGV. The V and J ends lost 0 bases and 9 bases respectively, with 14 bases between them. This CDR3 is CASSLDPRVPRELFF. CDR3 sequence (DNA): TGTGCCAGCAGCTTAGATCCACGTGTCCCCCGGGAGCTGTTTTTT.

At least ten counts were recorded for this clonotype. The V and J genes are TRBV12-3 or TRBV12-4 and TRBJ2-1, with TRBD2 matching 8 bases. The CDR3 totals 11 residues. After removal of 2 bases from V and 13 bases from J, the junction contained 1 base not matched to a gene. The DNA for the CDR3 is TGTGCCAGCAGTTTAAGCGGGAGCCAGTTCTTC. It is translated as CASSLSGSQFF.

This clonotype was seen ten or more times. The J gene is TRBJ2-5, the V gene TRBV29-1, with no clear D. The CDR3 is made up of 11 amino acids. Trimming shortened V by 6 bases and J by 4 bases, and 9 bases separated the two germline ends. Per the germline V gene, CDR1 is SQVTM and CDR2 is ANQGSEA. The CDR3 region is CSVDLLETQYF. The CDR3 coding sequence is TGCAGCGTCGACCTTTTAGAGACCCAGTACTTC.

The genes are TRBV5-1 and TRBJ2-3; the D is unclear. The CDR3 spans 14 residues. V was shortened by 0 bases and J by 3 bases, with 8 bases between the two germline ends. Germline V CDR1 and CDR2: SGHRS, YFSETQ. The CDR3 region is CASSLARETDTQYF. Here the CDR3 DNA reads TGCGCCAGCAGCTTGGCCCGTGAGACAGATACGCAGTATTTT. The full variable domain, rest sourced from reference TRBV5-1 and TRBJ2-3, is KAGVTQTPRYLIKTRGQQVTLSCSPISGHRSVSWYQQTPGQGLQFLFEYFSETQRNKGNFPGRFSGRQFSNSRSEMNVSTLELGDSALYLCASSLARETDTQYFGPGTRLTVL.

This clonotype was recorded a few times. The chain links TRBV11-2 to TRBJ2-5; maybe TRBD2 (6 bases). CDR1 SGHAT and CDR2 FQNNGV come from the germline V gene. The CDR3 runs 17 residues. V gave up 7 bases and J gave up 0 bases, with 21 bases separating them. The CDR3 DNA reads TGTGCCAGCACTGTTTTTTCTTGGCGGGAAAACCAAGAGACCCAGTACTTC. Translating gives CASTVFSWRENQETQYF.

In its sample, this clonotype was seen many times. The rearrangement joins TRBV9 to TRBJ1-1; D is unclear. CDR3 length: 14 residues. Germline values: CDR1 SGDLS, CDR2 YYNGEE. V was clipped by 0 bases and J by 1 base, with 7 bases between them. CDR3: CASSVGVENTEAFF. CDR3 in DNA: TGTGCCAGCAGCGTAGGGGTCGAGAACACTGAAGCTTTCTTT.

This clonotype was seen a handful of times. The chain carries TRBV12-3 or TRBV12-4 and TRBJ2-1, with TRBD2 identical over 9 bases. V lost 4 bases and J lost 8; bases outside the gene matches: 9. CDR3 size: 15 residues. This CDR3 reads CASSSQAGGRDEQFF. CDR3 nucleotides: TGTGCCAGCAGTTCCCAGGCGGGAGGGAGGGATGAGCAGTTCTTC.

This clonotype was seen more than once but under ten times. At one end, the junction sequence differs from germline, possibly due to a read error. This chain's CDR3 is CASSVSGEPGQGVF. CDR3 DNA: TGTGCCAGCAGTGTATCGGGGGAGCCGGGACAGGGAGTGTTC. This chain joins TRBV27 and TRBJ1-2, with 9 bases matching TRBD1. There are 14 residues in the CDR3. The germline CDR1 and CDR2 sequences are MNHEY and SMNVEV (reference sequence).

The chain couples TRBV11-1 to TRBJ2-1; 12 bases are a match to TRBD2. After removal of 0 bases from V and 9 bases from J, the junction contained 3 bases not matched to a gene. The CDR3 is 15 residues long. Germline CDR1 and CDR2: SGHAT and FQDESV (reference sequence). The CDR3 reads CASSLALAGGSEQFF. CDR3 coding DNA: TGTGCCAGCAGCTTAGCGCTAGCGGGAGGGAGTGAGCAGTTCTTC.

This rearrangement joins TRBV5-6 to TRBJ2-1; D may match TRBD1 or TRBD2 (5 bases each). Germline V gene lookup returns CDR1 SGHDT and CDR2 YYEEEE. Trimming removed 3 bases at V and 3 bases at J, with 7 bases between. The CDR3 extends over 13 amino acids. The DNA of the CDR3 is TGTGCCAGCAGCTGGGACGGCTACAATGAGCAGTTCTTC. This encodes CASSWDGYNEQFF.

This clonotype showed up just a few times. The chain recombines TRBV5-1 with TRBJ2-7; TRBD2 might be the D (5 bases). Between the trimmed V and J ends, which lost 0 bases and 0 bases, there was a span of 10 bases. CDR1 and CDR2 from the germline V gene are SGHRS and YFSETQ. The CDR3 spans 15 residues. CDR3 sequence: CASSLESGASYEQYF. CDR3 sequence (DNA): TGCGCCAGCAGCTTGGAAAGCGGAGCCTCCTACGAGCAGTACTTC.

The table lists this clonotype with a few counts. The CDR3 spells CASSRGLDRKQYF. CDR3 bases: TGTGCCAGCAGTCGGGGGCTCGACAGGAAGCAGTACTTC. This sequence joins TRBV6-5 and TRBJ2-7; D possibly uses TRBD1 or TRBD2 (6 bases each). This CDR3 is 13 amino acids long. V was clipped by 5 bases and J by 8 bases, with 16 bases between them. Per the germline V gene, CDR1 is MNHEY and CDR2 is SVGAGI.

In the case of this clonotype: A junction boundary mismatches the germline segment, possibly from a read error. The rearrangement links TRBV3-1 to TRBJ2-2; D call uncertain. Looked up from germline, CDR1 is LGHDT and CDR2 is YNNKEL (reference sequence). The CDR3 sequence is 13 residues long. This CDR3 is CASSKDATGELFF. The CDR3 DNA reads TGTGCCAGCAGCAAAGACGCCACCGGGGAGCTGTTTTTT. Filled out from reference TRBV3-1 and TRBJ2-2, the complete variable domain reads DTAVSQTPKYLVTQMGNDKSIKCEQNLGHDTMYWYKQDSKKFLKIMFSYNNKELIINETVPNRFSPKSPDKAHLNLHINSLELGDSAVYFCASSKDATGELFFGEGSRLTVL.

The sample holds many counts of this clonotype. The rearrangement links TRBV12-3 or TRBV12-4 to TRBJ2-7; no firm D call. The CDR3 loop spans 11 amino acids. Trimming cost V 0 bases and J 6 bases, with 3 bases left between them. The CDR3 loop reads CASSLALEQYF. CDR3 bases: TGTGCCAGCAGTTTAGCTCTCGAGCAGTACTTC.

This clonotype has only a few counts. This chain links TRBV7-2 with TRBJ1-5, with no clear D. The CDR3 contains 15 residues. Germline loops: CDR1 SGHTA, CDR2 FQGNSA. Between the trimmed V and J ends, which lost 7 bases and 11 bases, there was a span of 24 bases. This CDR3 is CASTAETLPNGAQHF. The CDR3 DNA reads as TGTGCCAGCACGGCCGAGACCCTGCCCAATGGGGCCCAGCATTTT.

There are many counts of this clonotype. The chain is built from TRBV5-1 and TRBJ1-2; 7 bases fit TRBD1. V dropped 0 bases and J dropped 6; count of bases not matched to a gene: 5. The germline CDR1 and CDR2 sequences are SGHRS and YFSETQ. The CDR3 runs 14 residues. The chain's CDR3 is CASSLGQGGHGYTF. CDR3 DNA sequence: TGCGCCAGCAGCTTGGGACAGGGCGGTCATGGCTACACCTTC.

This clonotype was picked up a small number of times. V is TRBV3-1 and J is TRBJ2-3; 9 bases are shared with TRBD2. The CDR3 has 14 amino acids. V shed 4 bases and J 7 bases; nucleotides not matched to a gene: 6. Per germline, CDR1 LGHDT and CDR2 YNNKEL (reference sequence). Written as DNA, the CDR3 is TGTGCCAGCAGCCGGGGACTAGCCCCAAATACGCAGTATTTT. This sequence encodes CASSRGLAPNTQYF.

The sample holds many counts of this clonotype. The chain has TRBV12-3 or TRBV12-4 and TRBJ2-1; TRBD1 or TRBD2 may be the D gene (7 bases each). Trimming stripped 1 base from V and 7 bases from J, with 11 bases between. The length of the CDR3 is 14 residues. The CDR3 reads CASSLGEGANEQFF. CDR3 sequence (DNA): TGTGCCAGCAGTTTAGGGGAGGGGGCGAATGAGCAGTTCTTC.

Ten or more counts support this clonotype. This rearrangement joins TRBV12-3 or TRBV12-4 to TRBJ2-6; no clear D gene. The V end was cut by 8 bases, the J end by 2 bases, with 4 bases between. CDR3 length: 12 amino acids. DNA of the CDR3: TGTGCCAGCTCCCCTGGGGCCAACGTCCTGACTTTC. Protein sequence: CASSPGANVLTF.

V and J are TRBV6-1 and TRBJ2-2, with 8 bases matching TRBD1. Germline trimming cut 5 bases from V and 1 base from J; bases unmatched to any gene: 9. Germline V gene lookup returns CDR1 MNHNS and CDR2 SASEGT. The CDR3 has 17 residues. In DNA, the CDR3 is TGTGCCAGCAGTTTCGCTACCGGGACAGGGAACACCGGGGAGCTGTTTTTT. It codes for CASSFATGTGNTGELFF.

In its sample, this clonotype was seen a few times. The chain couples TRBV12-3 or TRBV12-4 to TRBJ2-7; no clear D gene. V lost 1 base to trimming and J lost 6 bases, with 7 bases between them. This CDR3 is 12 amino acids long. CDR3 nucleotide sequence: TGTGCCAGCAGTTTAGGGGGTACCGAGCAGTACGTC. Its protein is CASSLGGTEQYV.